The source of this T cell receptor beta chain is a study of T cells after yellow fever vaccination (dated by TCRdb to about 2019). With respect to the entire study: The SMART-Seq v4 Ultra Low Input RNA kit was used to prepare libraries from fractions with low cell numbers. Two healthy male donors made up the cohort, one aged 18 to 29 years and the other aged 30 to 40 years. To follow T-cell clones before and after primary and booster YFV17D yellow fever vaccination, bulk TCR alpha and beta repertoires were sequenced over time. Blood was collected at multiple timepoints before and after primary and secondary immunization, and bulk PBMC replicates and cell subsets were isolated.

Synthesis of TCR cDNA relied on 5'RACE template switching, a step that introduced a universal primer site along with unique molecular identifiers. Priming of cDNA synthesis was performed from both the TCR alpha and TCR beta constant segments. Library amplification used two PCR steps, and the second PCR step added sample barcodes and sequencing adapters. Libraries were sequenced on Illumina HiSeq 2500 (2x100 bp) or NovaSeq (2x150 bp). As for the original processing: MIGEC handled demultiplexing of reads and collapsing into UMI consensus sequences, while MiXCR performed V(D)J alignment. Vaccine-responding clonotypes were identified with edgeR using replicate PBMC samples, with FDR below 0.01 and a log2 fold change above 5 up to day 15 being required. Bulk clonotypes were assigned CD4 or CD8 identity according to which sequenced CD4 or CD8 repertoire held them at higher abundance. TCRdb cleaned the public reads at Q25 with fastp, built clones with MiXCR and kept in-frame beta chains. Here each entry gathers all rows of one CDR3 protein and keeps the most common genes and DNA. The V and J calls here are based on TCRdb, not the publication. This sample has 55,000 to 70,000 distinct CDR3 sequences in its table, and about 6.5% of those were observed once. 37% of the sample lies in the top ten.

V loses 6 bases, J loses 6 bases, and the germline ends lie 6 bases apart. Inclusive of the bounding cysteine and phenylalanine, the CDR3 is 11 residues long. Of the read, only the CDR3 DNA is kept; its 33 bases are in frame from base 1. Based on the germline V gene (reference sequence), the CDR1 and CDR2 sequences are PRHDT and FYEKMQ. This clonotype occurred many times. The antigen this receptor binds is unknown. The record has no base qualities; no much larger clone is one base away. The sample's treatment or condition label, decoded: live attenuated yellow fever vaccine strain. A standard Ficoll-Paque protocol was used to isolate PBMCs from peripheral blood. Dynabeads CD4 and CD8 positive selection kits were used to isolate CD4 and CD8 T-cell fractions. TriZol was used to extract RNA from bulk PBMCs, CD4 and CD8 fractions, and dextramer-positive and dextramer-negative fractions. Results and caveats for the whole study, not just this receptor: A small share of clonotypes occurred in both CD4 and CD8 compartments, likely arising from convergent recombination. Computational filtering was needed because FACS-sorted repertoires could contain abundant contaminating clonotypes from the bulk population. After the booster, most of the clones that had expanded following primary vaccination were detected again (roughly 97% of CD4 and 80% to 90% of CD8), which suggests that memory was broadly maintained. The secondary T-cell response was weaker than the primary response but faster, peaking on day 5 instead of day 15. Because the study included only a couple of donors, the extent to which the findings can be generalized is limited.

The clonotype was recovered from a man between 18 and 35 years old who received the YFV17D yellow fever vaccine. The source material was CD8+ T cells sorted from PBMCs, sampled roughly seven weeks after the first yellow fever vaccination. This chain joins TRBV13 to TRBJ2-1; no confident D gene assignment can be made. In nucleotide form, the sequence is TGTGCCAGCAGATGGGGCAATGAGCAGTTCTTC. The encoded protein is CASRWGNEQFF.